Each of the 30 T cell receptor beta chains below was sequenced from the same sample in a study of T cells in Graves' hyperthyroidism and ophthalmopathy. What was amplified from RNA transcripts were TCR beta CDR3 regions. HTBI primers drove first-round RT-PCR of the TCR CDR3. MiXCR, applied by TCRdb to the multiplex PCR reads, yields one record per CDR3 protein. The repertoire holds hundreds of thousands of distinct CDR3 sequences, with less than 45% as singletons. Material for sequencing was peripheral blood or thyroid tissue (not recorded which). The receptors originated from an adult man with Graves' disease, either hyperthyroidism or ophthalmopathy (not recorded which).

This chain links TRBV14 with TRBJ2-5; D uncertain. The CDR3 totals 11 residues. V gave up 1 base and J gave up 9 bases, with 6 bases separating them. Looked up from germline, CDR1 is SGHDN and CDR2 is FVKESK. The CDR3 here is CASSQGASQYF. Written as DNA, the CDR3 is TGTGCCAGCAGCCAAGGGGCCTCCCAGTACTTC.

V is TRBV10-3 and J is TRBJ2-1; D perhaps matches TRBD2 (7 bases). This CDR3 comprises 15 residues. Trimming left V 7 bases short and J 0 bases short, with 13 bases between. From germline, CDR1 is ENHRY and CDR2 SYGVKD. CDR3 sequence reads: CAINGGGGSYNEQFF. CDR3 nucleotides: TGTGCCATCAACGGAGGGGGGGGCTCCTACAATGAGCAGTTCTTC.

This clonotype has ten or more counts. The chain links TRBV7-8 to TRBJ2-7; D possibly corresponds to TRBD1 (6 bases). The CDR3 covers 14 residues. Trimming left V 5 bases short and J 7 bases short, with 18 bases between. Per the germline V gene, CDR1 is SGHVS and CDR2 is FQNEAQ. The CDR3 region has the DNA TGTGCCAGCAGCCCCCGGCTCAGGGGTGGGGAGCAGTACTTC. It encodes CASSPRLRGGEQYF.

This chain connects TRBV20-1 to TRBJ2-2; TRBD2 matches 15 bases. The V gene's germline CDR1 is DFQATT and CDR2 SNEGSKA (reference sequence). The CDR3 spans 17 residues. Trimming took 1 base from V and 0 from J; bases not matched to a gene: 0. Written as DNA, the CDR3 is TGCAGTGCTAGAGGGACTAGCGGGGGGGCGAACACCGGGGAGCTGTTTTTT. It specifies CSARGTSGGANTGELFF.

The V gene is TRBV9, the J gene TRBJ1-1; TRBD1 might be the D (5 bases). The germline gives CDR1 SGDLS, CDR2 YYNGEE. V was pared by 0 bases and J by 8 bases, with 14 bases between. The CDR3 is 14 amino acids. CDR3 region: CASSVDRGGKEAFF. As DNA, the CDR3 is TGTGCCAGCAGCGTAGATAGGGGAGGCAAAGAAGCTTTCTTT.

With regard to this clonotype: Since a much larger clone is just one base distant, this may be a read error. The chain couples TRBV5-5 to TRBJ1-3; D gene uncertain. The CDR3 has 14 residues. CDR1 is SGHKS and CDR2 is YYEKEE in the germline V gene (reference sequence). The CDR3 reads CASSLSVTGNTVYF. The CDR3, as DNA: TGTGCCAGCAGCTTATCGGTTACTGGAAACACCGTATATTTT.

This clonotype appeared a single time. An end of the junction does not agree with germline; a read error may underlie this. The rearrangement links TRBV24-1 to TRBJ2-6, with D tentatively TRBD2 (5 bases). CDR1 KGHDR and CDR2 SFDVKD come from the germline V gene. This CDR3 spans 13 amino acids. The CDR3 sequence is CATSDPGDNVLTF. The CDR3 nucleotides are TGTGCCACCAGTGATCCCGGGGACAACGTCCTGACTTTC.

J is TRBJ2-7 and V is TRBV7-2; D perhaps matches TRBD1 (6 bases). The V end lost 6 bases, the J end lost 3 bases, and 24 bases lay between the germline ends. CDR1 and CDR2 (germline): SGHTA, FQGNSA. The CDR3 has 17 residues. The CDR3 coding sequence is TGTGCCAGCAGTGAAGCGCTTCTTGAACAGGGCGGCTACGAGCAGTACTTC. Protein: CASSEALLEQGGYEQYF.

This clonotype was seen a few times. This chain connects TRBV20-1 to TRBJ1-1, with unresolved D. Germline V gene data show CDR1 as DFQATT and CDR2 as SNEGSKA (reference sequence). Trimming took 3 bases from V and 4 from J, leaving 12 bases between them. There are 13 residues in the CDR3. This CDR3 is CSASRDGITEAFF. In DNA, the CDR3 is TGCAGTGCTAGTAGAGACGGGATCACTGAAGCTTTCTTT.

The chain links TRBV14 to TRBJ1-1; perhaps TRBD1 as D (5 bases). V was shortened by 0 bases and J by 3 bases, with 14 bases between the two germline ends. This CDR3 has 16 amino acids. Germline loops: CDR1 SGHDN, CDR2 FVKESK. In DNA, the CDR3 is TGTGCCAGCAGCCAAGATCGGATCCGGGGGTACACTGAAGCTTTCTTT. Its translation is CASSQDRIRGYTEAFF. The full variable domain, completed using reference TRBV14 and TRBJ1-1, is EAGVTQFPSHSVIEKGQTVTLRCDPISGHDNLYWYRRVMGKEIKFLLHFVKESKQDESGMPNNRFLAERTGGTYSTLKVQPAELEDSGVYFCASSQDRIRGYTEAFFGQGTRLTVV.

This chain joins TRBV2 and TRBJ1-4; D possibly corresponds to TRBD1 (5 bases). Germline V gene sequence: CDR1 SNHLY, CDR2 FYNNEI. Trimming stripped 6 bases from V and 3 bases from J, with 14 bases between. This CDR3 has 15 amino acids. CDR3 sequence: CASSLRGSANEKLFF. CDR3 DNA sequence: TGTGCCAGCAGCTTAAGGGGTTCGGCTAATGAAAAACTGTTTTTT.

This clonotype appeared many times. This chain links TRBV19 with TRBJ1-5, with unresolved D. Germline assignment: CDR1 LNHDA and CDR2 SQIVND (reference sequence). The V end lost 5 bases, the J end lost 6 bases, and 14 bases lay between the germline ends. This CDR3 comprises 14 residues. This chain's CDR3 is CASSVGVEGQPQHF. The DNA of the CDR3 is TGTGCCAGTAGTGTCGGCGTCGAAGGTCAGCCCCAGCATTTT. The full variable domain, rest sourced from reference TRBV19 and TRBJ1-5, is DGGITQSPKYLFRKEGQNVTLSCEQNLNHDAMYWYRQDPGQGLRLIYYSQIVNDFQKGDIAEGYSVSREKKESFPLTVTSAQKNPTAFYLCASSVGVEGQPQHFGDGTRLSIL.

This clonotype was picked up many times. This chain links TRBV19 with TRBJ2-6; the D is unclear. The CDR3 is 15 residues long. V lost 1 base to trimming and J lost 2 bases, with 6 bases between them. Germline-derived CDR1 and CDR2 are LNHDA and SQIVND (reference sequence). CDR3 protein: CASSIGAAGANVLTF. The CDR3, as DNA: TGTGCCAGTAGTATAGGGGCAGCTGGGGCCAACGTCCTGACTTTC.

The chain has TRBV29-1 and TRBJ1-2; D is unclear. The CDR3 contains 11 residues. Trimming stripped 7 bases from V and 2 bases from J, with 8 bases between. Per the germline V gene, CDR1 is SQVTM and CDR2 is ANQGSEA. The DNA of the CDR3 is TGCAGCGGATACGGGAACTATGGCTACACCTTC. The encoded protein is CSGYGNYGYTF.

The V and J genes are TRBV6-5 and TRBJ2-5, with 8 bases aligning to TRBD1. The V gene's germline CDR1 is MNHEY and CDR2 SVGAGI. V was pared by 4 bases and J by 3 bases, with 4 bases of the junction left unmatched. The CDR3 runs 14 residues. In DNA, the CDR3 is TGTGCCAGCAGTTTCCAGACAGGGGAAGAGACCCAGTACTTC. Residues: CASSFQTGEETQYF.

This chain connects TRBV6-5 to TRBJ2-2; 11 positions agree with TRBD2. V lost 5 bases, J lost 0 bases, and 8 bases stayed unmatched. This CDR3 spans 18 amino acids. Per the germline V gene, CDR1 is MNHEY and CDR2 is SVGAGI. CDR3 bases: TGTGCCAGCAGTGCGGCTAGCGGGGGGCCCTCGAACACCGGGGAGCTGTTTTTT. Protein: CASSAASGGPSNTGELFF.

The chain employs TRBV2 and TRBJ1-6; no reliable D call. CDR1 and CDR2 (germline): SNHLY, FYNNEI. V was shortened by 6 bases and J by 6 bases, with 15 bases between the two germline ends. The CDR3 consists of 15 residues. CDR3 loop: CASSERGETNSPLHF. For the CDR3, the DNA is TGTGCCAGCAGCGAACGGGGAGAGACTAATTCACCCCTCCACTTT. Drawing the rest from reference TRBV2 and TRBJ1-6, the complete variable domain is EPEVTQTPSHQVTQMGQEVILRCVPISNHLYFYWYRQILGQKVEFLVSFYNNEISEKSEIFDDQFSVERPDGSNFTLKIRSTKLEDSAMYFCASSERGETNSPLHFGNGTRLTVT.

This clonotype was detected ten times or more. A read error may produce the germline difference seen at one junction end. The chain joins TRBV2 to TRBJ1-4, with D perhaps matching TRBD1 (5 bases). CDR1 is SNHLY, CDR2 FYNNEI, per germline. The CDR3 consists of 12 residues. CDR3 coding DNA: TGTGCCAGCAGTGACCGTAGGTGGGGGACCACCTTT. Encoded protein: CASSDRRWGTTF.

This clonotype was found a few times. This sequence joins TRBV7-6 and TRBJ1-4, with 9 positions matching TRBD1. The germline V gene has CDR1 SGHVS and CDR2 FNYEAQ. There are 19 residues in the CDR3. Trimming cost V 3 bases and J 7 bases; bases outside gene matches: 18. Here the CDR3 reads CASSFIAWRDRVVVEKLFF. The CDR3 region has the DNA TGTGCCAGCAGCTTTATAGCGTGGAGGGACAGGGTCGTGGTTGAAAAACTGTTTTTT. The complete variable domain, with remaining parts taken from reference TRBV7-6 and TRBJ1-4, reads GAGVSQSPRYKVTKRGQDVALRCDPISGHVSLYWYRQALGQGPEFLTYFNYEAQQDKSGLPNDRFSAERPEGSISTLTIQRTEQRDSAMYRCASSFIAWRDRVVVEKLFFGSGTQLSVL.

This clonotype was seen at least ten times. The V and J genes are TRBV7-9 and TRBJ1-1; the D is unclear. Trimming took 1 base from V and 1 from J, leaving 4 bases between them. This CDR3 is 13 amino acids long. The V gene's germline CDR1 is SEHNR and CDR2 FQNEAQ (reference sequence). In nucleotides, the CDR3 is TGTGCCAGCAGCTTAGGGGCGAACACTGAAGCTTTCTTT. This codes for CASSLGANTEAFF.

The chain couples TRBV2 to TRBJ1-5, with a weak D call TRBD1 (5 bases). Between the trimmed V and J ends, which lost 11 bases and 5 bases, there was a span of 16 bases. The CDR3 length is 13 residues. Germline CDR1 and CDR2: SNHLY and FYNNEI. This chain's CDR3 is CAWGTGSDQPQHF. The CDR3 DNA reads TGTGCCTGGGGGACGGGTAGTGATCAGCCCCAGCATTTT.

This clonotype was counted ten times or more. V and J are TRBV2 and TRBJ1-5; the D gene is possibly TRBD1 (5 bases). The CDR3 has 16 amino acids. Germline V gene sequence: CDR1 SNHLY, CDR2 FYNNEI. Trimming removed 6 bases from V and 1 base from J, with 16 bases in between. The CDR3 coding sequence is TGTGCCAGCAGCCCGGGGTGGGGACGGAGCAATCAGCCCCAGCATTTT. Translated, it gives CASSPGWGRSNQPQHF.

The V call is TRBV20-1, the J call TRBJ1-4; D remains ambiguous. This CDR3 has 12 amino acids. Germline CDR1 and CDR2: DFQATT and SNEGSKA (reference sequence). CDR3 in DNA: TGCAGCGCTGGGGCAACTAATGAAAAACTGTTTTTT. Translation: CSAGATNEKLFF.

This clonotype appeared once. This chain joins TRBV30 and TRBJ2-7; 8 nucleotides match TRBD1. V lost 5 bases to trimming and J lost 6 bases; unmatched junction nucleotides: 9. This CDR3 is built from 13 residues. Germline V gene sequence: CDR1 GTSNPN, CDR2 SVGIG (reference sequence). The CDR3 spells CAWARQGPGEQYF. DNA for the CDR3: TGTGCCTGGGCGAGACAGGGGCCTGGCGAGCAGTACTTC.

The table lists this clonotype with many counts. The chain carries TRBV10-3 and TRBJ2-2; D gene ambiguous. Per the germline V gene, CDR1 is ENHRY and CDR2 is SYGVKD. This CDR3 has 15 amino acids. The V end lost 0 bases, the J end lost 1 base, and 6 bases lay between the germline ends. The CDR3 spells CAISESYENTGELFF. CDR3 nucleotides: TGTGCCATCAGTGAGTCATACGAGAACACCGGGGAGCTGTTTTTT.

The rearrangement uses TRBV6-5 and TRBJ1-1; the D gene is possibly TRBD1 (6 bases). The V end lost 4 bases, the J end lost 5 bases, and 20 bases lay between the germline ends. The CDR3 consists of 16 residues. From germline, CDR1 is MNHEY and CDR2 SVGAGI. The CDR3: CASSLGTFRRRTEAFF. In nucleotides, the CDR3 is TGTGCCAGCAGTTTAGGGACATTTAGGAGGAGAACTGAAGCTTTCTTT.

The sample holds many counts of this clonotype. CDR3 sequence (DNA): TGTGCCAGCAGCTTAGCTGGGAAGGGCTACGAGCAGTACTTC. Its protein product is CASSLAGKGYEQYF. The genes are TRBV7-9 and TRBJ2-7; D is ambiguous. There are 14 residues in the CDR3. The germline V gene encodes CDR1 SEHNR and CDR2 FQNEAQ (reference sequence). Trimming pared 0 bases from V and 3 bases from J, leaving 9 bases between. The full variable domain, completed using reference TRBV7-9 and TRBJ2-7, is DTGVSQNPRHKITKRGQNVTFRCDPISEHNRLYWYRQTLGQGPEFLTYFQNEAQLEKSRLLSDRFSAERPKGSFSTLEIQRTEQGDSAMYLCASSLAGKGYEQYFGPGTRLTVT.

The table lists this clonotype with many counts. The rearrangement joins TRBV29-1 to TRBJ2-7, with no clear D. Looked up from germline, CDR1 is SQVTM and CDR2 is ANQGSEA. V lost 5 bases and J lost 1, with 12 bases in between. The CDR3 is 13 amino acids. The chain's CDR3 is CSVLGPLSYEQYF. The CDR3 DNA is TGCAGCGTTTTAGGGCCGCTTTCCTACGAGCAGTACTTC.

In its sample, this clonotype was seen many times. A single base separates this from a much larger clone, so it may be a read error. The rearrangement uses TRBV2 and TRBJ2-6; unclear D gene. Looked up from germline, CDR1 is SNHLY and CDR2 is FYNNEI. V was cut by 3 bases and J by 0 bases, with 6 bases left in between. The CDR3 contains 15 residues. The CDR3 sequence: CASSDKGSGANVLTF. The CDR3 DNA reads TGTGCCAGCAGTGACAAGGGCTCTGGGGCCAACGTCCTGACTTTC.

V gene TRBV10-3 combines with J gene TRBJ2-7; 7 bases match TRBD2. The CDR3 has 13 amino acids. V was clipped by 6 bases and J by 4 bases; unmatched bases: 6. The germline CDR1 and CDR2 sequences are ENHRY and SYGVKD. The CDR3 DNA reads as TGTGCCATCAGCTCCGGGAGGATTTACGAGCAGTACTTC. This translates into CAISSGRIYEQYF.